Listed below are T cell receptor beta chains from one sample, sequenced in a study of blood T cells in healthy people across ages. TCRdb re-analysed the 5' RACE reads in MiXCR, keeping a single row per CDR3 protein. The sample lists fewer than 600,000 distinct CDR3 sequences; about 25% were seen once. The sample was also reused in another study, on T cells of mothers and their children.

Sequenced: blood. These receptors were obtained from a boy younger than 10 in good health. The conserved cysteine and the conserved F or W are not part of the CDR3 here. Fields, in order: V gene, CDR3 length, clone size, CDR3 protein. Size tells how often a clone was seen (once, few, many) or the class of an expanded clone, and some rows leave it out.

v_call: TRBV18
cdr3_length: 11
clone_size: few
cdr3_aa: ASSPDFKQGYT

v_call: TRBV5-5
cdr3_length: 13
clone_size: few
cdr3_aa: ASSLIGPPGETQY

v_call: TRBV7-2
cdr3_length: 10
clone_size: few
cdr3_aa: ASSRSTGEQY

v_call: TRBV3-1
cdr3_length: 11
clone_size: NA
cdr3_aa: ASSQSERYGYT

v_call: TRBV15
cdr3_length: 20
clone_size: once
cdr3_aa: ATSRGKGRQEQGGVLRYEQY

v_call: TRBV6-2/TRBV6-3
cdr3_length: 12
clone_size: few
cdr3_aa: ASSPGRGRETQY

v_call: TRBV4-3
cdr3_length: 13
clone_size: few
cdr3_aa: ASSQVNSRTGELF

v_call: TRBV3-1
cdr3_length: 11
clone_size: few
cdr3_aa: ASSRGDIYGYT

v_call: TRBV12-5
cdr3_length: 11
clone_size: NA
cdr3_aa: ASGLSGNTEAF

v_call: TRBV12-3/TRBV12-4
cdr3_length: 12
clone_size: many
cdr3_aa: ASSPRTVNTEAF

v_call: TRBV6-1
cdr3_length: 11
clone_size: NA
cdr3_aa: ASSEGRQDTQY

v_call: TRBV7-9
cdr3_length: 10
clone_size: few
cdr3_aa: ASNPTPGELF

v_call: TRBV7-8
cdr3_length: 14
clone_size: NA
cdr3_aa: ASSGMGLAGFNEQF

v_call: TRBV4-3
cdr3_length: 12
clone_size: few
cdr3_aa: TSSQELEDYEQY

v_call: TRBV30
cdr3_length: 11
clone_size: few
cdr3_aa: AWSSTGKNGYT

v_call: TRBV11-2
cdr3_length: 13
clone_size: few
cdr3_aa: ASRSTLEVNTEAF

v_call: TRBV18
cdr3_length: 15
clone_size: once
cdr3_aa: ASSVMGQGVSGNTIY

v_call: TRBV4-3
cdr3_length: 13
clone_size: many
cdr3_aa: ASSRTSGSYNEQF

v_call: TRBV3-1
cdr3_length: 14
clone_size: many
cdr3_aa: ASSPLFGDITDTQY

v_call: TRBV9
cdr3_length: 14
clone_size: NA
cdr3_aa: ASSVALGATQTEAF

v_call: TRBV4-3
cdr3_length: 14
clone_size: NA
cdr3_aa: ASSLEGLADTGELF

v_call: TRBV6-6
cdr3_length: 14
clone_size: NA
cdr3_aa: ASSYSTLAGYNEQF

v_call: TRBV25-1
cdr3_length: 13
clone_size: NA
cdr3_aa: ASSPGQGGTDTQY

v_call: TRBV9
cdr3_length: 12
clone_size: few
cdr3_aa: ASSQADGQETQY

v_call: TRBV30
cdr3_length: 8
clone_size: few
cdr3_aa: AWKAGGYT

v_call: TRBV4-3
cdr3_length: 13
clone_size: NA
cdr3_aa: ASSQDGGEGEKLF

v_call: TRBV15
cdr3_length: 13
clone_size: NA
cdr3_aa: ATSRVGDGSDEQY

v_call: TRBV6-2/TRBV6-3
cdr3_length: 11
clone_size: NA
cdr3_aa: ASSNNRDQPQH